The present entry profiles one T cell receptor beta chain with its context. This entry belongs to a study of blood T cell repertoires in COVID-19. Profiling relied on immunoSEQ multiplex PCR, and the TCRdb table lists in-frame clones only, not all of them. The sample holds tens of thousands of clones; over 85% are singletons and the top ten take approximately 4.2%. The receptor was isolated from a human donor with active COVID-19. The donor label of this sample is uncertain. What was sequenced was peripheral blood.

The CDR3 sequence: CASSQISTGELFF. The CDR3 region has the DNA TGTGCCAGCAGTCAAATTAGTACCGGGGAGCTGTTTTTT. The gene calls are TRBV12-3 or TRBV12-4 and TRBJ2-2, with D unresolved. The V end lost 5 bases, the J end lost 5 bases, and 9 bases lay between the germline ends. The length of the CDR3 is 13 residues.